This T cell receptor beta chain emerged from a study of response to subunit inactivated influenza vaccine. Study-level points and caveats: The authors proposed limited new T cell recruitment per seasonal influenza vaccination.

The germline V gene has CDR1 SGHVS and CDR2 FQNEAQ. V trimming: 5 bases; J trimming: 3 bases; junction bases outside the gene matches: 7. The CDR3 covers 16 residues. On this clonotype itself: Antigen unknown.

MiXCR, applied by TCRdb to the RT-PCR reads, yields one record per CDR3 protein. The table records 700,000 to 900,000 distinct CDR3 sequences, around 21% of them present only once. The source was PBMCs from blood, collected roughly 5 days after vaccination. The sequence was collected from a man aged 50 to 59 who received an inactivated influenza vaccine. The V call is TRBV7-8, the J call TRBJ1-5; 10 bases align to TRBD1. The CDR3 protein is CASSPDRGGHNQPQHF. For the CDR3, the DNA is TGTGCCAGCAGCCCGGACAGGGGGGGGCACAATCAGCCCCAGCATTTT.